Below, 11 T cell receptor beta chains from the same sample are listed, as sequenced in a study of monozygotic twins with inflammatory bowel disease. TCRdb reanalyzed the 5' RACE reads and collapses them to one entry per CDR3 protein, without DNA. In all, the sample yields around 220,000 distinct CDR3 sequences. The sequenced sample consisted of blood. These receptors originate from a human donor with ulcerative colitis or Crohn's disease, or a healthy co-twin of an affected twin (not recorded which).

The J gene is TRBJ1-5, the V gene TRBV7-8. In germline, CDR1 is SGHVS, CDR2 FQNEAQ. CDR3 length equals 15 residues. The CDR3 sequence: CASSLYHAGNQPQHF.

This chain uses TRBV11-1 with TRBJ2-3; lacking DNA, the TRBD1 call made by TCRdb goes unchecked. The V gene's germline CDR1 is SGHAT and CDR2 FQDESV (reference sequence). The CDR3 loop spans 18 amino acids. CDR3 residues: CASSLPPQALLSTDTQYF.

J is TRBJ2-5 and V is TRBV27; TCRdb indicates TRBD2, and absent DNA this call remains unverified. Germline CDR1 and CDR2: MNHEY and SMNVEV (reference sequence). The CDR3 sequence is 14 residues long. This CDR3 reads CASSPPDRWGTQYF.

The chain joins TRBV28 to TRBJ2-1; TCRdb outputs TRBD1, but without DNA this stays unchecked. The CDR3 runs 14 residues. In germline, CDR1 is MDHEN, CDR2 SYDVKM. This chain's CDR3 is CASSLPSGDNEQFF.

The chain links TRBV6-2 or TRBV6-3 to TRBJ1-5. Looked up from germline, CDR1 is MNHEY and CDR2 is SVGEGT. This CDR3 comprises 15 residues. The CDR3 protein is CASSYLWYSNQPQHF.

The J gene is TRBJ2-5, the V gene TRBV5-1. CDR1 and CDR2 from the germline V gene are SGHRS and YFSETQ. The CDR3 is 17 residues long. This CDR3 reads CASSLEGSAGYQETQYF.

The V and J genes are TRBV5-1 and TRBJ1-6; absent DNA, TCRdb's TRBD1 call cannot be checked. The CDR3 consists of 14 residues. The germline CDR1 and CDR2 sequences are SGHRS and YFSETQ. The CDR3 is CASSQGAYNSPLHF.

V usage is TRBV12-3 or TRBV12-4 and J usage is TRBJ1-1. CDR3 length: 12 amino acids. CDR3 amino acids: CASSNGNTEAFF.

This chain joins TRBV7-8 and TRBJ1-1. Germline V gene sequence: CDR1 SGHVS, CDR2 FQNEAQ. The CDR3 contains 15 residues. The chain's CDR3 is CASSPSRSLNTEAFF.

This chain connects TRBV3-1 to TRBJ1-5; absent DNA, TCRdb's TRBD1 call cannot be checked. The CDR3 consists of 15 residues. CDR1 is LGHDT, CDR2 YNNKEL, per germline (reference sequence). The CDR3 region is CASSQDSRGRLPQHF.

V usage is TRBV7-6 and J usage is TRBJ2-7; the D call from TCRdb, TRBD1, cannot be confirmed without DNA. The CDR3 contains 13 residues. Germline CDR1 SGHVS, CDR2 FNYEAQ. The CDR3 loop is CASSLPDTYEQYF.